The 18 T cell receptor beta chains below all came from one sample that was sequenced in a study of blood T cell repertoires in COVID-19. Clones were sequenced by immunoSEQ multiplex PCR, and TCRdb holds only the in-frame ones, with some missing. The table shows about 180,000 clones, with about nine tenths occurring only once. What was sequenced was peripheral blood. These receptors came from a man aged 18 to 30 who had recovered from COVID-19.

The V gene is TRBV6-1, the J gene TRBJ1-3, with 7 bases matching TRBD1. The CDR3 is 16 amino acids. The germline V gene encodes CDR1 MNHNS and CDR2 SASEGT. Germline trimming cut 3 bases from V and 4 bases from J; bases unmatched to any gene: 9. CDR3 loop: CASSETPGTVGNTIYF. CDR3 in DNA: TGTGCCAGCAGTGAGACTCCCGGGACAGTGGGAAACACCATATATTTT.

CDR3 sequence: CASSQEVLTATNEKLFF. The CDR3 region has the DNA TGTGCCAGCAGCCAAGAGGTTCTGACAGCAACTAATGAAAAACTGTTTTTT. The chain recombines TRBV4-2 with TRBJ1-4, with a weak D call TRBD1 (5 bases). Trimming pared 0 bases from V and 0 bases from J, leaving 11 bases between. Per germline, CDR1 LGHNA and CDR2 YNFKEQ. The CDR3 has 17 amino acids.

The J gene is TRBJ2-3, the V gene TRBV29-1; 8 nucleotides agree with TRBD2. J was trimmed by 5 bases and V by 5 bases; bases with no gene match: 9. Looked up from germline, CDR1 is SQVTM and CDR2 is ANQGSEA. This CDR3 contains 14 residues. In DNA form, the CDR3 reads TGCAGCGTTCAGCGGGAGTTGTCCTTAGATACGCAGTATTTT. Protein product: CSVQRELSLDTQYF.

The rearrangement uses TRBV28 and TRBJ2-1; 11 bases align to TRBD2. The CDR3 is made up of 15 amino acids. Trimming removed 3 bases from V and 7 bases from J; junction bases left unmatched: 5. Looked up from germline, CDR1 is MDHEN and CDR2 is SYDVKM. CDR3 residues: CASSFTSGSRNEQFF. The CDR3 DNA is TGTGCCAGCAGTTTTACTAGCGGGAGTAGGAATGAGCAGTTCTTC.

V is TRBV9 and J is TRBJ2-3; possible D gene TRBD1, 7 bases. Trimming took 0 bases from V and 1 from J, leaving 15 bases between them. Germline lookup yields CDR1 SGDLS and CDR2 YYNGEE. The CDR3 spans 17 residues. Here the CDR3 reads CASSVGPGGIGTDTQYF. DNA of the CDR3: TGTGCCAGCAGCGTAGGTCCAGGGGGGATTGGCACAGATACGCAGTATTTT.

The genes are TRBV2 and TRBJ2-3, with 11 positions matching TRBD2. The CDR3 has 14 amino acids. Germline values: CDR1 SNHLY, CDR2 FYNNEI. The trim removed 1 base at V and 8 bases at J, leaving 2 bases unmatched. Here the CDR3 reads CASSEETSGITQYF. The CDR3, as DNA: TGTGCCAGCAGTGAAGAGACTAGCGGGATTACGCAGTATTTT.

The chain recombines TRBV12-5 with TRBJ2-3, with 11 bases fitting TRBD1. Germline CDR1 is LGHNT and CDR2 is FRNRAP. The CDR3 spans 15 residues. J gave up 5 bases and V 5 bases, and 6 bases lay outside the gene matches. CDR3 sequence (DNA): TGTGCTAGTGGTGCGTGGGACAGGGGGAAAGATACGCAGTATTTT. Protein: CASGAWDRGKDTQYF.

The rearrangement joins TRBV9 to TRBJ2-5, with D possibly being TRBD1 (6 bases). The CDR3 has 16 amino acids. V was clipped by 0 bases and J by 5 bases, with 17 bases between them. CDR1 is SGDLS, CDR2 YYNGEE, per germline. The CDR3 DNA is TGTGCCAGCAGCGTAGAGGGTCAGGGTGGACAGGAGACCCAGTACTTC. Protein product: CASSVEGQGGQETQYF.

This clone was detected only once. V usage is TRBV19 and J usage is TRBJ2-3; TRBD2 agrees at 12 bases. With V trimmed by 4 bases and J by 5 bases, 4 bases remained unmatched. The CDR3 totals 15 residues. Germline CDR1 reads LNHDA; CDR2 reads SQIVND (reference sequence). This chain's CDR3 is CASSRLAGDKDTQYF. The CDR3, as DNA: TGTGCCAGTAGTAGACTAGCGGGAGATAAAGATACGCAGTATTTT.

J is TRBJ1-5 and V is TRBV6-2 or TRBV6-3; D is possibly TRBD1 (6 bases). The CDR3 is 14 residues long. The germline gives CDR1 MNHEY, CDR2 SVGEGT. The V end lost 6 bases, the J end lost 7 bases, and 16 bases lay between the germline ends. CDR3 DNA sequence: TGTGCCAGCAGCCCCGTCAGGGGTGGACAGCCCCAGCATTTT. Protein product: CASSPVRGGQPQHF.

V usage is TRBV2 and J usage is TRBJ1-2; TRBD1 is a possible D gene (6 bases). The CDR3 covers 12 residues. Trimming cost V 7 bases and J 3 bases, with 9 bases left between them. Germline loops: CDR1 SNHLY, CDR2 FYNNEI. The CDR3 bases are TGTGCCAGCAAGGACAGCTACTATGGCTACACCTTC. It specifies CASKDSYYGYTF.

V gene TRBV18 combines with J gene TRBJ2-7; tentatively, D is TRBD2 (6 bases). Germline assignment: CDR1 KGHSH and CDR2 LQKENI. CDR3 length: 14 amino acids. The V and J ends lost 2 bases and 3 bases respectively, with 11 bases between them. This chain's CDR3 is CASSPLASDYEQYF. In DNA, the CDR3 is TGTGCCAGCTCACCATTGGCTAGCGACTACGAGCAGTACTTC.

The J gene is TRBJ2-4, the V gene TRBV7-2, with TRBD1 as a possible D gene (6 bases). CDR1 SGHTA and CDR2 FQGNSA come from the germline V gene. The V end lost 5 bases, the J end lost 5 bases, and 19 bases lay between the germline ends. CDR3 length: 16 residues. As DNA, the CDR3 is TGTGCCAGCAGCCTAAGGCGGCAGGGGACGGAAAACATTCAGTACTTC. It translates to CASSLRRQGTENIQYF.

The chain combines TRBV19 with TRBJ2-2; D unclear. Germline values: CDR1 LNHDA, CDR2 SQIVND (reference sequence). V dropped 3 bases and J dropped 0 bases, with 8 bases sitting between them. The CDR3 sequence is 15 residues long. CDR3 bases: TGTGCCAGTAGTATTGTTCTTTCGAACACCGGGGAGCTGTTTTTT. It yields the protein CASSIVLSNTGELFF.

The chain uses TRBV6-1 and TRBJ2-7, with 10 bases matching TRBD1. The CDR3 loop spans 16 amino acids. The junction had 10 bases not matched to a gene; V was cut back by 2 bases and J by 6 bases. Germline CDR1 is MNHNS and CDR2 is SASEGT. The CDR3 DNA follows: TGTGCCAGCAGTGAAAGTTTAGGGACAGGGGACGCCGAGCAGTACTTC. Translated, it gives CASSESLGTGDAEQYF.

This clone has just a few counts. J is TRBJ2-3 and V is TRBV6-5; 8 nucleotides line up with TRBD1. This CDR3 has 15 residues. The trim removed 6 bases at V and 0 bases at J, leaving 5 bases unmatched. Per the germline V gene, CDR1 is MNHEY and CDR2 is SVGAGI. This CDR3 reads CASSSGQGSTDTQYF. For the CDR3, the DNA is TGTGCCAGCAGCTCCGGACAGGGTAGCACAGATACGCAGTATTTT.

The chain carries TRBV6-5 and TRBJ1-2, with 10 bases identical to TRBD1. Germline values: CDR1 MNHEY, CDR2 SVGAGI. Trimming took 6 bases from V and 6 from J; bases not matched to a gene: 7. The CDR3 has 14 residues. The CDR3 here is CASSSPGQGNGYTF. The CDR3 DNA reads as TGTGCCAGCAGCTCGCCGGGACAGGGGAATGGCTACACCTTC.

This chain links TRBV10-3 with TRBJ1-5, with D tentatively TRBD1 (5 bases). Germline V gives CDR1 ENHRY, CDR2 SYGVKD. Trimming left V 3 bases short and J 3 bases short, with 6 bases between. The CDR3 loop spans 13 amino acids. CDR3 DNA: TGTGCCATCAGTGACAGGGTCAATCAGCCCCAGCATTTT. This translates into CAISDRVNQPQHF.